Below are 24 T cell receptor beta chains sequenced from a single sample in a study of blood T cell repertoires in COVID-19. Sequenced by immunoSEQ multiplex PCR; TCRdb stores in-frame clones only, minus some. Of roughly 90,000 clones in the sample, approximately 80% are singletons; the top ten hold about 15%. The material sequenced was peripheral blood. These receptor sequences come from a human donor in a cohort sampled during active COVID-19.

This clone was found a few times. The V and J genes are TRBV2 and TRBJ2-2; D might be TRBD2 (6 bases). CDR3 size: 15 residues. The V end was cut by 6 bases, the J end by 0 bases, with 11 bases between. Germline V lookup: CDR1 SNHLY, CDR2 FYNNEI. CDR3 in amino acids: CASRGSGTNTGELFF. In DNA form, the CDR3 reads TGTGCCAGCAGGGGTAGCGGTACGAACACCGGGGAGCTGTTTTTT.

This clone was observed a few times. This CDR3 is CASRGLGGTNTQYF. The CDR3 DNA sequence: TGTGCCAGCAGGGGGTTAGGGGGTACGAATACGCAGTATTTT. This chain joins TRBV2 and TRBJ2-3; a possible D gene is TRBD1 (6 bases). CDR1 and CDR2 (germline): SNHLY, FYNNEI. The CDR3 runs 14 residues. V gave up 6 bases and J gave up 7 bases, with 17 bases separating them.

DNA for the CDR3: TGTGCCAGCAGTGTAGGTCAGGCTGGGGCCAACGTCCTGACTTTC. Protein product: CASSVGQAGANVLTF. The genes are TRBV2 and TRBJ2-6; the D is unclear. CDR3 length: 15 amino acids. Trimming cost V 4 bases and J 2 bases, with 9 bases left between them. Germline V CDR1 and CDR2: SNHLY, FYNNEI.

The CDR3 sequence: CASSRDSNTEAFF. Here the CDR3 DNA reads TGTGCCAGTTCGCGGGACTCAAACACTGAAGCTTTCTTT. The gene calls are TRBV7-6 and TRBJ1-1; D perhaps matches TRBD1 (5 bases). Trimming cost V 9 bases and J 2 bases, with 13 bases left between them. CDR3 length: 13 amino acids. Germline V gene data show CDR1 as SGHVS and CDR2 as FNYEAQ. Using reference TRBV7-6 and TRBJ1-1 for the parts outside the CDR3, the full variable domain is GAGVSQSPRYKVTKRGQDVALRCDPISGHVSLYWYRQALGQGPEFLTYFNYEAQQDKSGLPNDRFSAERPEGSISTLTIQRTEQRDSAMYRCASSRDSNTEAFFGQGTRLTVV.

This rearrangement joins TRBV21-1 to TRBJ1-2; TRBD1 is the table's D call and was not checked against the DNA. TRBV21-1 counts as a pseudogene. The CDR3 length is 16 residues. The CDR3 region is CASSKELGWQGYGYTF. CDR3 nucleotides: TGTGCCAGCAGCAAAGAATTAGGTTGGCAGGGGTATGGCTACACCTTC.

J is TRBJ2-7 and V is TRBV18; tentative D call: TRBD2 (6 bases). CDR1 and CDR2 from the germline V gene are KGHSH and LQKENI. The CDR3 runs to 13 residues. The V end was cut by 4 bases, the J end by 2 bases, with 9 bases between. The CDR3 nucleotides read TGTGCCAGCTCACGGGGGGATGCCTACGAGCAGTACTTC. This gives the protein CASSRGDAYEQYF.

This clone was detected a few times. This chain joins TRBV5-1 and TRBJ2-5, with 10 positions matching TRBD2. The CDR3 runs to 15 residues. Germline V gene lookup returns CDR1 SGHRS and CDR2 YFSETQ. Trimming removed 4 bases from V and 7 bases from J; junction bases left unmatched: 10. This CDR3 is CASSPLAGHDGTQYF. The CDR3 nucleotides are TGCGCCAGCAGCCCACTAGCGGGGCATGACGGGACCCAGTACTTC.

The J gene is TRBJ1-2, the V gene TRBV6-6; D may be TRBD1 (5 bases). Trimming removed 9 bases from V and 8 bases from J, with 19 bases in between. The CDR3 length is 13 residues. Germline CDR1 and CDR2: MNHNY and SVGAGI (reference sequence). The CDR3 DNA reads as TGTGCCAGTGTGGAAACAGGAATTGGCGGCTACACCTTC. Its translation is CASVETGIGGYTF.

This chain uses TRBV25-1 with TRBJ2-1; a weak D match, TRBD1 (6 bases). Trimming took off 5 bases at V and 0 bases at J, with 8 bases between the two ends. This CDR3 is built from 14 residues. Looked up from germline, CDR1 is MGHDK and CDR2 is SYGVNS. The CDR3 nucleotides read TGTGCCAGCAGTAGAGGGGGCTCCTACAATGAGCAGTTCTTC. Its translation: CASSRGGSYNEQFF. Filled out from reference TRBV25-1 and TRBJ2-1, the complete variable domain reads EADIYQTPRYLVIGTGKKITLECSQTMGHDKMYWYQQDPGMELHLIHYSYGVNSTEKGDLSSESTVSRIRTEHFPLTLESARPSHTSQYLCASSRGGSYNEQFFGPGTRLTVL.

CDR3 DNA sequence: TGTGCCAGCACCCGGACAGGGACTAATGAAAAACTGTTTTTT. Protein sequence: CASTRTGTNEKLFF. The J gene is TRBJ1-4, the V gene TRBV6-5; 8 positions agree with TRBD1. The CDR3 has 14 amino acids. In germline, CDR1 is MNHEY, CDR2 SVGAGI. V was pared by 7 bases and J by 2 bases, with 3 bases of the junction left unmatched.

Only one count was recorded for this clone. CDR3 sequence: CATRTGTGPIEQYF. The CDR3 nucleotides read TGTGCCACCCGAACCGGGACAGGGCCAATCGAGCAGTACTTC. V and J are TRBV28 and TRBJ2-7, with TRBD1 matching 9 bases. The J segment lost 6 bases and the V segment lost 10 bases, leaving 13 bases of the junction unmatched. CDR1 and CDR2 from the germline V gene are MDHEN and SYDVKM. The CDR3 is 14 residues long.

The rearrangement uses TRBV19 and TRBJ2-1, with D perhaps matching TRBD1 (5 bases). Germline V CDR1 and CDR2: LNHDA, SQIVND (reference sequence). The CDR3 is made up of 16 amino acids. Trimming shortened V by 5 bases and J by 5 bases, and 19 bases separated the two germline ends. Here the CDR3 reads CASSEVGSGYHNEQFF. The CDR3 DNA sequence: TGTGCCAGTAGTGAGGTAGGATCAGGGTACCACAATGAGCAGTTCTTC.

This rearrangement joins TRBV28 to TRBJ1-5; a possible D gene is TRBD1 (6 bases). Germline V lookup: CDR1 MDHEN, CDR2 SYDVKM. This CDR3 is 14 amino acids long. V was trimmed by 6 bases and J by 8 bases, leaving 17 bases between them. The CDR3 protein is CASRYRGGAEPQHF. The CDR3 nucleotides read TGTGCCAGCAGGTACAGAGGGGGGGCGGAGCCCCAGCATTTT. Combining the CDR3 with reference TRBV28 and TRBJ1-5 gives the whole variable domain DVKVTQSSRYLVKRTGEKVFLECVQDMDHENMFWYRQDPGLGLRLIYFSYDVKMKEKGDIPEGYSVSREKKERFSLILESASTNQTSMYLCASRYRGGAEPQHFGDGTRLSIL.

This clone was found many times. The chain has TRBV5-1 and TRBJ1-1, with TRBD1 as a possible D gene (5 bases). The V end lost 5 bases, the J end lost 8 bases, and 13 bases lay between the germline ends. This CDR3 is built from 12 residues. Germline values: CDR1 SGHRS, CDR2 YFSETQ. CDR3 protein: CASSKQGTEAFF. The CDR3 coding sequence is TGCGCCAGCAGTAAGCAGGGTACCGAAGCTTTCTTT.

J is TRBJ1-5 and V is TRBV2, with TRBD1 matching over 7 bases. This CDR3 comprises 16 residues. The J segment lost 6 bases and the V segment lost 6 bases, leaving 14 bases of the junction unmatched. Germline assignment: CDR1 SNHLY and CDR2 FYNNEI. This chain's CDR3 is CASSRQTGFARQPQHF. The DNA of the CDR3 is TGTGCCAGCAGCCGCCAGACAGGGTTTGCTCGTCAGCCCCAGCATTTT.

V and J are TRBV9 and TRBJ1-2, with 7 bases that match TRBD1. The germline V gene has CDR1 SGDLS and CDR2 YYNGEE. Trimming cost V 3 bases and J 7 bases; bases outside gene matches: 9. This CDR3 is built from 14 residues. Here the CDR3 reads CASSADRGGSGYTF. CDR3 coding DNA: TGTGCCAGCAGCGCAGATAGAGGGGGCAGTGGCTACACCTTC.

The rearrangement uses TRBV3-1 (or the pseudogene TRBV3-2) and TRBJ2-7; TRBD1 matches at 7 bases. V was clipped by 4 bases and J by 3 bases; unmatched bases: 3. This CDR3 contains 13 residues. CDR1 LGHDT and CDR2 YNNKEL come from the germline V gene (reference sequence). The CDR3 region has the DNA TGTGCCAGCAGCCGGGACAGCCTCTACGAGCAGTACTTC. It is translated as CASSRDSLYEQYF.

This clone was seen only once. The chain joins TRBV5-8 to TRBJ1-2; the D gene is possibly TRBD1 (5 bases). The ends were cut back, 1 base at V and 4 bases at J, with 11 bases in the middle. The CDR3 has 14 residues. Germline V gives CDR1 SGHTS, CDR2 YDEGEE. CDR3 sequence reads: CASSLTGLSYGYTF. CDR3 sequence (DNA): TGTGCCAGCAGCTTGACGGGACTGAGCTATGGCTACACCTTC.

The J gene is TRBJ1-5, the V gene TRBV10-3, with D unresolved. The CDR3 runs 14 residues. Germline CDR1 and CDR2: ENHRY and SYGVKD. V was clipped by 0 bases and J by 6 bases, with 9 bases between them. CDR3 coding DNA: TGTGCCATCAGTGAGTCGGCGGGGTCTCAGCCCCAGCATTTT. Its protein is CAISESAGSQPQHF.

The CDR3 loop reads CATSEQGSGYTDTQYF. The CDR3 nucleotides are TGTGCCACCAGTGAACAAGGTAGCGGTTACACAGATACGCAGTATTTT. The J gene is TRBJ2-3, the V gene TRBV24-1, with TRBD2 as a possible D gene (6 bases). From germline, CDR1 is KGHDR and CDR2 SFDVKD. This CDR3 region has 16 residues. Between the trimmed V and J ends, which lost 4 bases and 2 bases, there was a span of 15 bases.

This clone was detected only a few times. The genes are TRBV7-9 and TRBJ2-7; tentative D call: TRBD1 (8 bases). The germline CDR1 and CDR2 sequences are SEHNR and FQNEAQ (reference sequence). The CDR3 is 16 amino acids. Trimming shortened V by 4 bases and J by 3 bases, and 19 bases separated the two germline ends. CDR3 region: CASSSPQGAGDYEQYF. Here the CDR3 DNA reads TGTGCCAGCAGCTCACCTCAGGGGGCGGGGGACTACGAGCAGTACTTC.

This chain connects TRBV6-6 to TRBJ2-3; 8 bases line up with TRBD1. The CDR3 has 20 amino acids. The trim removed 6 bases at V and 4 bases at J, leaving 24 bases unmatched. Germline lookup yields CDR1 MNHNY and CDR2 SVGAGI (reference sequence). CDR3 in DNA: TGTGCCAGCAGCTCGCAACAGGGGGGTCGATCCCGGTATAAAGCAGATACGCAGTATTTT. Translating gives CASSSQQGGRSRYKADTQYF.

The chain recombines TRBV4-1 with TRBJ2-1; 11 nucleotides line up with TRBD2. V lost 2 bases and J lost 7; bases outside the gene matches: 7. There are 16 residues in the CDR3. Germline CDR1 and CDR2: MGHRA and YSYEKL. The CDR3 reads CASSQTGTSGWNEQFF. The CDR3 bases are TGCGCCAGCAGCCAAACCGGGACTAGCGGCTGGAATGAGCAGTTCTTC.

This clone occurred once. The chain links TRBV7-6 to TRBJ1-2; TRBD1 matches at 7 bases. V trimming: 5 bases; J trimming: 2 bases; junction bases outside the gene matches: 5. CDR1 is SGHVS and CDR2 is FNYEAQ in the germline V gene. This CDR3 is built from 14 residues. CDR3 DNA: TGTGCCAGCAGCACAGGGGCAGCGAACTATGGCTACACCTTC. It encodes CASSTGAANYGYTF.